This T cell receptor (beta chain) derives from a study of regulatory T cells in long-lasting Graves disease. With regard to this clonotype: At one end, the junction sequence differs from germline, possibly due to a read error.

The time point is: newly diagnosed GD, antithyroid drugs for less than 3 months. RNA isolated from PBMCs was used to make the TCR library. An endocrinology department located in Xi'an, China, was where the patients came from. This CDR3 has 12 amino acids. Germline CDR1 and CDR2: SGHDN and FVKESK. CDR3-region Arm-PCR and iRepertoire HTBI primers produced the TCR beta libraries. TCRdb re-called the multiplex PCR reads with MiXCR, one entry per CDR3 protein. This table holds hundreds of thousands of distinct CDR3 sequences, approximately 15% found once. The sample was also linked to a second study, of T cells in Graves' hyperthyroidism and ophthalmopathy. From that study: The hyperthyroidism patients had all been newly diagnosed, and their disease duration was under 2 months. Their ages ranged from 18 to 65 years.

This chain joins TRBV14 and TRBJ1-1, with D unclear. The TCR originated in a woman aged 30 to 39 with Graves disease. The sample here was peripheral blood mononuclear cells (PBMCs), taken at new diagnosis, from a patient treated with antithyroid drugs. Here the CDR3 reads CASATGNTEASF. The CDR3 DNA is TGTGCCAGCGCGACTGGGAACACTGAAGCTTCCTTT.